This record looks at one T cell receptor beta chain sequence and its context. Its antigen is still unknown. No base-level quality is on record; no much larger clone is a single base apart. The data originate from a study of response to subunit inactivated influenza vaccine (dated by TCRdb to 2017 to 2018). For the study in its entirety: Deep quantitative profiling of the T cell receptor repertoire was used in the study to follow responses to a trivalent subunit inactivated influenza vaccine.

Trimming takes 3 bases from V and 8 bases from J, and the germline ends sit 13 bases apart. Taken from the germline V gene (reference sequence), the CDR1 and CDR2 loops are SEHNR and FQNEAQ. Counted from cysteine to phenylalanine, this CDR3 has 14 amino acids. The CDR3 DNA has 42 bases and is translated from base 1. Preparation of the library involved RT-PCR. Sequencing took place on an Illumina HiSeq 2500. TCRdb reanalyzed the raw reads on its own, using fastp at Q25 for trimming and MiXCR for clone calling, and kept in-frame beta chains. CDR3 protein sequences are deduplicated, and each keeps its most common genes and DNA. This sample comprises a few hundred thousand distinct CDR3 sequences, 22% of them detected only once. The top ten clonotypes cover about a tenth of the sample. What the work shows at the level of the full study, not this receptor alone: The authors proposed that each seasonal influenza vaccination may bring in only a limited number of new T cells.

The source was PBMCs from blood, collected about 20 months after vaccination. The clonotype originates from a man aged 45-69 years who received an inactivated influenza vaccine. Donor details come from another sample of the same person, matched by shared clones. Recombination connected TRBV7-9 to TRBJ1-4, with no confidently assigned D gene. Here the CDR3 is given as CASSFTLQGEKLFF. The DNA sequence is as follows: TGTGCCAGCAGCTTTACTCTCCAAGGGGAAAAACTGTTTTTT.